This T cell receptor beta chain was observed in a study of a mutant IDH1 vaccine in newly diagnosed glioma. General observations from the study: There seemed to be no relation between pseudoprogression and changes in top peripheral T cell clonotypes.

Profiled with immunoSEQ multiplex PCR; TCRdb holds only in-frame clones, not every one. The sample has 50,000 to 65,000 clones, over 65% seen once. Time point given: baseline, week 1 (first vaccination visit). The treatment was: pre-vaccination baseline after standard-of-care therapy. Each tumor in the donors was a new WHO grade 3 or 4 astrocytoma, IDH1-mutant and ATRX-lost. This clone has more than one count but fewer than ten. Antigen: not known. V was clipped by 2 bases and J by 9 bases, with 17 bases between them. This CDR3 is built from 14 residues. Per the germline V gene, CDR1 is GTSNPN and CDR2 is SVGIG (reference sequence).

The sample consisted of PBMCs, taken from a glioma patient treated with radiotherapy, temozolomide or both. The receptor was isolated from a woman aged 40 to 55 with glioma. This chain links TRBV30 with TRBJ2-4, with D uncertain. This chain's CDR3 is CAWSSPAARFIQYF. Here the CDR3 DNA reads TGTGCCTGGAGTTCCCCGGCAGCAAGGTTCATTCAGTACTTC.